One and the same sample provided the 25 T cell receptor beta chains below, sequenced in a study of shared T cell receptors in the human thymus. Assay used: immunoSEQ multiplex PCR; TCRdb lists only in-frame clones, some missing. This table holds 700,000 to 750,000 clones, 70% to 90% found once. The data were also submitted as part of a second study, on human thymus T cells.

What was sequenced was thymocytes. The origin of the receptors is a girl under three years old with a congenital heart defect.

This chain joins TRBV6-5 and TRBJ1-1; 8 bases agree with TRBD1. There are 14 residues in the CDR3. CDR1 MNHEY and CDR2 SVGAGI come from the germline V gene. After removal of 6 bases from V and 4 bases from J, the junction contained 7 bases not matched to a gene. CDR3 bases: TGTGCCAGCAGCAGAGACAGGGGTCGCACTGAAGCTTTCTTT. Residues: CASSRDRGRTEAFF.

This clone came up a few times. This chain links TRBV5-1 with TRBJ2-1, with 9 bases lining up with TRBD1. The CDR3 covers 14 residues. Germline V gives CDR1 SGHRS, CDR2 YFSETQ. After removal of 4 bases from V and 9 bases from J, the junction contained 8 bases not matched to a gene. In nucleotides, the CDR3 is TGCGCCAGCAGCCTCAGGACAGGGGAGCTTGAGCAGTTCTTC. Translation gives CASSLRTGELEQFF.

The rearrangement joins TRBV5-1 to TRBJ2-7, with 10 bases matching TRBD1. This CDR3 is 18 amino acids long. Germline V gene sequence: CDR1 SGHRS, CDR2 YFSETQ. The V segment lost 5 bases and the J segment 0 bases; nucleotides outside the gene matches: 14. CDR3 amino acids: CASRYHPGTGVLSYEQYF. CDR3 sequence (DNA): TGCGCCAGCAGATATCACCCCGGGACAGGGGTACTCTCCTACGAGCAGTACTTC.

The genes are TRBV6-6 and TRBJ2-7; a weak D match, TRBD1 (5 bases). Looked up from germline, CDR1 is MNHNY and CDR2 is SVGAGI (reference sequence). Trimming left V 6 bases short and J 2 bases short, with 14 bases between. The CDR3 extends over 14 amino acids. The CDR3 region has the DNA TGTGCCAGCAGCCAGGGCTACCCAGCCTACGAGCAGTACTTC. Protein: CASSQGYPAYEQYF.

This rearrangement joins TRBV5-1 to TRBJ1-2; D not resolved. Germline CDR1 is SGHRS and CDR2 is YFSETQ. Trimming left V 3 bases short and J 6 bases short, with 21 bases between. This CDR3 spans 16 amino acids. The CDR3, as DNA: TGCGCCAGCAGCTACAAAAGCCGGCGGAAGATGGATGGCTACACCTTC. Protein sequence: CASSYKSRRKMDGYTF.

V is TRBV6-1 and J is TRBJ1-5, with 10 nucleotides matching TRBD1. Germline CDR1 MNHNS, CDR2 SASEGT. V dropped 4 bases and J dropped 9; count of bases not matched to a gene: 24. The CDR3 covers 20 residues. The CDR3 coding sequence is TGTGCCAGCAGTGCCCGGTACCCCGGGACAGGGGATAGCGCGAGGTGGCCCCAGCATTTT. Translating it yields CASSARYPGTGDSARWPQHF.

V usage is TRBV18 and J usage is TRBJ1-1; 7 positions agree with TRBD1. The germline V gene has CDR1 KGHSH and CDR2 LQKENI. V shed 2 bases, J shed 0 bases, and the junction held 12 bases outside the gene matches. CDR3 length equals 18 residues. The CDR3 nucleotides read TGTGCCAGCTCACCAGTCAGGGGGACCTTGGTACTGAACACTGAAGCTTTCTTT. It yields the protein CASSPVRGTLVLNTEAFF.

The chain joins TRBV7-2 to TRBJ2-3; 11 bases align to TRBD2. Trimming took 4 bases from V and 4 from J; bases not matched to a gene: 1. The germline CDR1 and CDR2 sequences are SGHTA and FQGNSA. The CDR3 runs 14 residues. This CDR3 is CASSYSGGADTQYF. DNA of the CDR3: TGTGCCAGCAGCTATAGCGGGGGGGCAGATACGCAGTATTTT.

DNA for the CDR3: TGTGCCAGCAGCTCAATAGCGGGGGGGACCGACGAGCAGTACTTC. Translating it yields CASSSIAGGTDEQYF. The V gene is TRBV5-4, the J gene TRBJ2-7, with TRBD2 matching 11 bases. Germline V gene data show CDR1 as SGHNT and CDR2 as YYREEE (reference sequence). The junction had 7 bases not matched to a gene; V was cut back by 3 bases and J by 5 bases. The CDR3 extends over 15 amino acids.

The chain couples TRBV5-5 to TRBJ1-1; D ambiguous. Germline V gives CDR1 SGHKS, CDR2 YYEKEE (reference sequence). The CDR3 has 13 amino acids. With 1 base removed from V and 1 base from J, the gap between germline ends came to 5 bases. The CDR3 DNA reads TGTGCCAGCAGCTTGTTCAGGAACACTGAAGCTTTCTTT. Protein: CASSLFRNTEAFF.

In DNA form, the CDR3 reads TGTGCCAGCAGCCCTCCGGTATATGACAGGGGGTTAGATACGCAGTATTTT. It is translated as CASSPPVYDRGLDTQYF. The chain is built from TRBV7-2 and TRBJ2-3; TRBD1 aligns across 9 bases. This CDR3 comprises 17 residues. Unmatched junction bases numbered 14, after V lost 5 bases and J lost 5 bases. Germline CDR1 reads SGHTA; CDR2 reads FQGNSA.

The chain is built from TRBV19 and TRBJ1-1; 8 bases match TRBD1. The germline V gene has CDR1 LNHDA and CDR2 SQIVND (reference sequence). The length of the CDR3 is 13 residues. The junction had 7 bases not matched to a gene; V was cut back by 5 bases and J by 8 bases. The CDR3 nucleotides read TGTGCCAGTAGTCCCAGACAGGGGCACGAAGCTTTCTTT. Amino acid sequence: CASSPRQGHEAFF.

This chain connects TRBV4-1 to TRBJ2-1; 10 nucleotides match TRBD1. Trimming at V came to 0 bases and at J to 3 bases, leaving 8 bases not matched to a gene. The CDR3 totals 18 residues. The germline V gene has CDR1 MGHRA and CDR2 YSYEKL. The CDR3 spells CASSQEMIRDRGYNEQFF. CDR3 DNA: TGCGCCAGCAGCCAAGAAATGATCCGGGACAGGGGCTACAATGAGCAGTTCTTC.

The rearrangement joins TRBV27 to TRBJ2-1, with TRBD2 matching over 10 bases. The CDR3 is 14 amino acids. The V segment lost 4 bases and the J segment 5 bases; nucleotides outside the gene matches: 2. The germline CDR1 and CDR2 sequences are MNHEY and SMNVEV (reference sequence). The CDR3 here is CASSCLAGDNEQFF. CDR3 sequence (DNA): TGTGCCAGCAGTTGCCTAGCGGGGGACAATGAGCAGTTCTTC.

CDR3 residues: CASSIARDRVSEQYF. In DNA form, the CDR3 reads TGTGCCAGTAGTATAGCTAGGGACAGGGTGAGCGAGCAGTACTTC. V usage is TRBV19 and J usage is TRBJ2-7; the match to TRBD1 covers 9 bases. CDR3 length: 15 amino acids. V dropped 1 base and J dropped 6; count of bases not matched to a gene: 7. Germline CDR1 is LNHDA and CDR2 is SQIVND (reference sequence). Looking up the rest from reference TRBV19 and TRBJ2-7 gives the full variable domain: DGGITQSPKYLFRKEGQNVTLSCEQNLNHDAMYWYRQDPGQGLRLIYYSQIVNDFQKGDIAEGYSVSREKKESFPLTVTSAQKNPTAFYLCASSIARDRVSEQYFGPGTRLTVT.

This CDR3 reads CASTGGAAPYEQYF. In nucleotides, the CDR3 is TGTGCCAGCACGGGAGGGGCCGCACCCTACGAGCAGTACTTC. J is TRBJ2-7 and V is TRBV27; 8 bases are shared with TRBD2. In germline, CDR1 is MNHEY, CDR2 SMNVEV (reference sequence). The CDR3 is 14 residues long. Trimming cost V 7 bases and J 2 bases; bases outside gene matches: 7.

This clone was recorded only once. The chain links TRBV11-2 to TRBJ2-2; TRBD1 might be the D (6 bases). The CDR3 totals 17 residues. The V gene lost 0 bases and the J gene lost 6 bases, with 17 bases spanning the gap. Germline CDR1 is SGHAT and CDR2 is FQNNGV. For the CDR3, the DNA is TGTGCCAGCAGCTTAGATACAGGGTGGGAGAGGGCCGGGGAGCTGTTTTTT. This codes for CASSLDTGWERAGELFF.

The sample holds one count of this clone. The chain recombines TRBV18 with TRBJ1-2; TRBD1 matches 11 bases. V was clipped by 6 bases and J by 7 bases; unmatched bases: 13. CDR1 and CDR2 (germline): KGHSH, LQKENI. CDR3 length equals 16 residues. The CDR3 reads CASSSNPGQGVCGYTF. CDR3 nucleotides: TGTGCCAGCTCCTCCAATCCGGGACAGGGGGTCTGTGGCTACACCTTC.

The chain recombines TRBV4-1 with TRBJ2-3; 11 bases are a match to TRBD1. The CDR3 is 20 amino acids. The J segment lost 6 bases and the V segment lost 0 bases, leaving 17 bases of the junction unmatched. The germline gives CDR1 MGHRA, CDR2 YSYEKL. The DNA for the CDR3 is TGCGCCAGCAGCCAAGAAAAAGTAGTATGGGACAGGGGGGCCAAGGATACGCAGTATTTT. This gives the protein CASSQEKVVWDRGAKDTQYF.

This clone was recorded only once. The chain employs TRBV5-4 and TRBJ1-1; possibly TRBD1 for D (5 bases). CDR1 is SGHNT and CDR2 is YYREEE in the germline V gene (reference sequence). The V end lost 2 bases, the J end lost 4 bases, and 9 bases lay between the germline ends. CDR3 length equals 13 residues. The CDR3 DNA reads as TGTGCCAGCAGCTTTAAGGGGCTCACTGAAGCTTTCTTT. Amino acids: CASSFKGLTEAFF.

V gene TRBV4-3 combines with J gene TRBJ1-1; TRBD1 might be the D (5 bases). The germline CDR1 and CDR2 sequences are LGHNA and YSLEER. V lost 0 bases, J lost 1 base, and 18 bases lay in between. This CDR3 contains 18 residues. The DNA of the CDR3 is TGCGCCAGCAGCCAAGAACTGGCACCCCGTGGGGCGAACACTGAAGCTTTCTTT. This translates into CASSQELAPRGANTEAFF.

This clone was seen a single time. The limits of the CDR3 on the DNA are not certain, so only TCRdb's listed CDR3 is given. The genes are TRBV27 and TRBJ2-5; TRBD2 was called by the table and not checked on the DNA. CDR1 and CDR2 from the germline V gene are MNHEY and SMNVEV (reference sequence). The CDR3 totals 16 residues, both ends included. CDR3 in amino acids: CASSFWASGALGAKYF.

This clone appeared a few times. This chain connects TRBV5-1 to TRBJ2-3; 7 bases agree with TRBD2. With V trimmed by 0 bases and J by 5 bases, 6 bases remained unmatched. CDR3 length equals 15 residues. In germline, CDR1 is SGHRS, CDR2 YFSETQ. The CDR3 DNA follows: TGCGCCAGCAGCTTGGCCGGGACTACCAAAGATACGCAGTATTTT. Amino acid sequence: CASSLAGTTKDTQYF.

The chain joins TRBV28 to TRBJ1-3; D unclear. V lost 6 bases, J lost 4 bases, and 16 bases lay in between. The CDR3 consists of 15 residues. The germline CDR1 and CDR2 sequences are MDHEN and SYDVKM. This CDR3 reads CASSWEGRRGNTIYF. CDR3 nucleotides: TGTGCCAGCAGCTGGGAGGGCCGGCGGGGAAACACCATATATTTT.

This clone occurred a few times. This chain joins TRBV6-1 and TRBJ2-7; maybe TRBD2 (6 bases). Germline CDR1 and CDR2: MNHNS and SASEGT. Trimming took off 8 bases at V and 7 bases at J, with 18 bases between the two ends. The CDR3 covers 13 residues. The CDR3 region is CASRDSRLQEQYF. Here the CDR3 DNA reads TGTGCCAGCCGGGACTCGAGACTCCAGGAGCAGTACTTC.